A selection of T cell receptor beta chains follows, all from one sample in a study of Graves' ophthalmopathy and Graves' hyperthyroidism. TCRdb ran MiXCR on the multiplex PCR reads and lists one entry per CDR3 protein. The data contain just over 400,000 distinct CDR3 sequences, approximately 21% of them singletons. Sequenced input: peripheral blood. These receptors were obtained from a woman under 30 with stable Graves' hyperthyroidism. Each CDR3 is given with its conserved first and last residue. The D gene is left open where the match is weak. The size entry is marked missing in some rows and otherwise reads once, few, many or a size class.

V gene,J gene,clone size,D gene,CDR3 DNA,CDR3 protein
TRBV28,TRBJ1-1,-,TRBD1,TGTGCCAGCAGTTACTGGACAGGACAGAACACTGAAGCTTTCTTT,CASSYWTGQNTEAFF
TRBV7-9,TRBJ2-7,many,-,TGTGCCAGCAGCTTAGAGGGGACATTATTCTACGAGCAGTACTTC,CASSLEGTLFYEQYF
TRBV20-1,TRBJ2-5,many,-,TGCAGTGCTAGAGGTCGGGTGGCGGAGACCCAGTACTTC,CSARGRVAETQYF
TRBV28,TRBJ2-7,many,TRBD1,TGTGCCAGCAGATCCCCTCAGGGGGCGCAGCAGTACTTC,CASRSPQGAQQYF
TRBV12-3/TRBV12-4,TRBJ2-7,few,TRBD2,TGTGCCAGCAGTTTAAGCGGGGAATCCTACGAGCAGTACTTC,CASSLSGESYEQYF
TRBV29-1,TRBJ1-2,once,-,TGCAGCGTTGAAGTATCTAGCTATGGTTACACCTTC,CSVEVSSYGYTF
TRBV6-5,TRBJ1-1,many,-,TGTGCCAGCAGTTACTCGATAGGGGCGGGGGGCACTGAAGCTTTCTTT,CASSYSIGAGGTEAFF
TRBV4-2,TRBJ1-2,many,-,TGTGCCAGCAGCCAAGACCCACCCGGGACGGAGGTTAACTATGGCTACACCTTC,CASSQDPPGTEVNYGYTF
TRBV6-1,TRBJ1-1,-,-,TGTGCCGGCCGACAACCATGGGACACTGAAGCTTTCTTT,CAGRQPWDTEAFF
TRBV7-8,TRBJ1-1,-,-,TGTGCCAGCAGCCATGGGGACGGGAAGAACACTGAAGCTTTCTTT,CASSHGDGKNTEAFF
TRBV5-6,TRBJ2-2,-,-,TGTGCCAGCAGCTTTTTCGGGAGCCCCGGGGAGCTGTTTTTT,CASSFFGSPGELFF
TRBV6-1,TRBJ2-5,few,-,TGTGCCAGCACCCAGGACCTTGAAGAGACCCAGTACTTC,CASTQDLEETQYF
TRBV9,TRBJ2-4,-,-,TGTGCCAGCAGCGTAGATGGAAATAACAAAAACATTCAGTACTTC,CASSVDGNNKNIQYF
TRBV25-1,TRBJ2-7,many,-,TGTGCCAGCAGTGGACAGGACATCTACGAGCAGTACTTC,CASSGQDIYEQYF
TRBV6-2/TRBV6-3,TRBJ2-6,many,-,TGTGCCAGCAGCTGGACTCGCTCTGGGGCCAACGTCCTGACTTTC,CASSWTRSGANVLTF
TRBV7-3,TRBJ2-5,-,-,TGTGCCAGCAGCTTAAGTGGTGCGGTTCAAGAGACCCAGTACTTC,CASSLSGAVQETQYF
TRBV27,TRBJ1-1,-,-,TGTGCCAGCAGTTTATCGTCTATCGTGCAGGGGCCCGATACTTTCTTT,CASSLSSIVQGPDTFF
TRBV6-2/TRBV6-3,TRBJ2-7,many,TRBD2,TGTGCCAGCAGTTGGGGGACAACCGGACTAGCGGGAGTCCCCTACGAGCAGTACTTC,CASSWGTTGLAGVPYEQYF
TRBV28,TRBJ2-5,many,-,TGTGCCAGCAACGTCGCAGGTCTCAAGAGGGAGACCCAGTACTTC,CASNVAGLKRETQYF
TRBV19,TRBJ2-5,many,TRBD1,TGTGCCAGTCGGACAGGGGGTCGGGAGACCCAGTACTTC,CASRTGGRETQYF
TRBV7-9,TRBJ2-5,-,-,TGTGCCAGCAGCTTAGTGGTTGAGGGGGAGACCCAGTACTTC,CASSLVVEGETQYF
TRBV6-2/TRBV6-3,TRBJ2-2,few,-,TGTGCCAGCAGTTCCTGGATCGACACCGGGGAGCTGTTTTTT,CASSSWIDTGELFF
TRBV7-6,TRBJ2-5,many,TRBD1,TGTGCCAGCAGCCCTGGGACAGTGGGGGCCCAGTACTTC,CASSPGTVGAQYF
TRBV6-1,TRBJ2-7,-,-,TGTGCCAGCAGTGAACTACGGTGGGAGACAGCCTACGAGCAGTACTTC,CASSELRWETAYEQYF
TRBV6-1,TRBJ2-5,-,-,TGTGCCAGCAGTAAGCGTCAGGGTTTCTGGGAGACCCAGTACTTC,CASSKRQGFWETQYF
TRBV28,TRBJ2-7,-,TRBD1,TGTGCCAGCAGCCCGTACCAGGGGGATGGATACGAGCAGTACTTC,CASSPYQGDGYEQYF
TRBV7-8,TRBJ2-7,many,TRBD1,TGTGCCAGCAGGCAGACAGGGAACCCCTACGAGCAGTACTTC,CASRQTGNPYEQYF
TRBV10-3,TRBJ1-3,many,-,TGTGCCATCAGTGGAATAGGGGGGACTGGAAACACCATATATTTT,CAISGIGGTGNTIYF
TRBV20-1,TRBJ1-2,many,-,TGCAGTGCTGAGCGCAGCGGAAACCGCTATGGCTACACCTTC,CSAERSGNRYGYTF
TRBV2,TRBJ1-1,-,-,TGTGCCAGCAGTGAACTCGAAGTCGGGAACACTGAAGCTTTCTTT,CASSELEVGNTEAFF
TRBV6-1,TRBJ1-5,-,TRBD1,TGTGCCAGCACCAGAGACAGGGGGAGCAATCAGCCCCAGCATTTT,CASTRDRGSNQPQHF
TRBV27,TRBJ1-1,once,TRBD1,TGTGCCAGCAGTTTTGGTTGGACAGGCGAAGCTTTCTTT,CASSFGWTGEAFF
TRBV6-2/TRBV6-3,TRBJ1-1,few,TRBD1,TGTGCCACTACACCGACAGGGAGTGGAACTGAAGCTTTCTTT,CATTPTGSGTEAFF
TRBV7-8,TRBJ2-7,-,TRBD2,TGTGCCAGCAGCCCCGGGGGGGAGGGCCTATACGAGCAGTACTTC,CASSPGGEGLYEQYF
TRBV11-2,TRBJ1-5,many,TRBD1,TGTGCCAGCAGCTTCGGACAGGGTAGCAATCAGCCCCAGCATTTT,CASSFGQGSNQPQHF
TRBV27,TRBJ2-2,-,TRBD2,TGTGCCAGCAGCCTCAGGGGAGTGGGACTAGGGGGCGGGGAGCTGTTTTTT,CASSLRGVGLGGGELFF
TRBV30,TRBJ2-5,many,TRBD1,TGTGCCTGGAGACCCCTGAGCAGGGGGCTAGAGACCCAGTACTTC,CAWRPLSRGLETQYF
TRBV11-1,TRBJ2-5,many,-,TGTGCCAGCAGCTTAACGAGACAGATTGGAGAGACCCAGTACTTC,CASSLTRQIGETQYF